The 4 T cell receptor beta chains below come from one sample, sequenced in a study of regulatory T cells in long-lasting Graves disease. CDR3-region Arm-PCR and iRepertoire HTBI primers produced the TCR beta libraries. Each CDR3 protein is one row after TCRdb ran MiXCR on the multiplex PCR reads. The sample gives about 520,000 distinct CDR3 sequences, 12% of which show up once; 8.9% is in the top ten. Time point indicated: newly diagnosed GD, antithyroid drugs for less than 3 months. Preparation of the TCR library used RNA extracted from PBMCs. The data were also submitted as part of a second study, on T cells in Graves' hyperthyroidism and ophthalmopathy.

This material consisted of peripheral blood mononuclear cells (PBMCs), taken at new diagnosis, from a patient treated with antithyroid drugs. These receptors all stem from a woman in her twenties or thirties with Graves disease.

The table lists this clonotype with many counts. The chain couples TRBV6-1 to TRBJ2-7; 9 positions agree with TRBD1. With 4 bases clipped from V and 3 bases from J, the junction kept 7 bases outside the gene matches. CDR3 length: 15 residues. Germline V lookup: CDR1 MNHNS, CDR2 SASEGT. This CDR3 is CASSVSGTGNYEQYF. CDR3 sequence (DNA): TGTGCCAGCAGTGTCTCCGGGACAGGGAACTACGAGCAGTACTTC.

A word on this clonotype: A much bigger clone sits one base away, suggesting this may be a read error. The chain links TRBV7-3 to TRBJ1-6, with 7 bases matching TRBD1. Looked up from germline, CDR1 is SGHTA and CDR2 is FQGTGA. This CDR3 has 14 residues. The ends lost 6 bases at V and 5 bases at J; junction bases unmatched: 4. The chain's CDR3 is CASRSGTDNSPLHF. CDR3 nucleotides: TGTGCCAGCAGATCCGGGACAGATAATTCACCCCTCCACTTT.

This clonotype appeared a few times. The chain employs TRBV30 and TRBJ1-1; perhaps TRBD1 as D (6 bases). The V and J ends lost 2 bases and 5 bases respectively, with 18 bases between them. CDR1 is GTSNPN, CDR2 SVGIG, per germline (reference sequence). The CDR3 sequence is 15 residues long. CDR3 nucleotides: TGTGCCTGGAGTTATACAGGGCCCCAGGGGACTGAAGCTTTCTTT. Protein sequence: CAWSYTGPQGTEAFF.

Ten or more counts support this clonotype. This chain joins TRBV6-1 and TRBJ1-5; possibly TRBD1 for D (6 bases). CDR1 and CDR2 (germline): MNHNS, SASEGT. Trimming removed 6 bases from V and 4 bases from J, with 10 bases in between. CDR3 length: 13 amino acids. CDR3 in amino acids: CASRTGSNQPQHF. The CDR3 DNA follows: TGTGCCAGCAGAACAGGGTCAAATCAGCCCCAGCATTTT.